This is a list of T cell receptor beta chains from one sample in a study of CD8 T cells in Susac syndrome. TCRdb fed the immunoSEQ multiplex PCR reads into MiXCR, producing one record per CDR3 protein. The data show about 200,000 distinct CDR3 sequences, about 96% seen once. Sequenced input: CD4+ T cells from PBMCs. Receptors originate from a human donor with multiple sclerosis. The CDR3 runs from the conserved cysteine through the conserved F or W. A D gene is named only where the DNA matches it firmly. Only part of the rows carry a size: once, few, many, or a class if the clone is expanded.

>-|TRBJ1-1|-|TRBV20-1|14
TGCAGTGCTTCCAAGACAGCCCTGAACACTGAAGCTTTCTTT
CSASKTALNTEAFF
>-|TRBJ2-3|TRBD2|TRBV4-1|18
TGCGCCAGCAGCCAAAAGGGATTAGCGGGGGGAGCTGAGACAACGCAGTATTTT
CASSQKGLAGGAETTQYF
>-|TRBJ2-1|-|TRBV24-1|17
TGTGCCACCAGTGAGTCCGCCGGGGCGACAGTTTACAATGAGCAGTTCTTC
CATSESAGATVYNEQFF
>-|TRBJ1-6|-|TRBV20-1|12
TGCAGTGCCCAGGGGTCGAATTCACCCCTCCACTTT
CSAQGSNSPLHF
>once|TRBJ2-1|-|TRBV20-1|12
TGCAGTGCTGAGGACTATTACAATGAGCAGTTCTTC
CSAEDYYNEQFF
>-|TRBJ1-2|TRBD1|TRBV29-1|15
TGCAGCGTTGGAAAGGGGACAGTAGCTAACTATGGCTACACCTTC
CSVGKGTVANYGYTF
>-|TRBJ2-1|-|TRBV9|15
TGTGCCAGCAGCGTAGGGATAGCGGCCGACAATGAGCAGTTCTTC
CASSVGIAADNEQFF
>once|TRBJ1-2|-|TRBV6-2/TRBV6-3|13
TGTGCCAGCAGTTATAACGGAGCCTATGGCTACACCTTC
CASSYNGAYGYTF
>-|TRBJ2-3|TRBD1|TRBV9|15
TGTGCCAGCAGCGTAGACGGGGCAGGGGGAAATACGCAGTATTTT
CASSVDGAGGNTQYF
>-|TRBJ2-2|TRBD2|TRBV12-3/TRBV12-4|15
TGTGCCAGCAGTTTCTATGGTAGCGGGGCCGGGGAGCTGTTTTTT
CASSFYGSGAGELFF
>-|TRBJ2-3|-|TRBV27|14
TGTGCCAGCAGTTCCCGGACAGGCACAGATACGCAGTATTTT
CASSSRTGTDTQYF
>once|TRBJ1-1|-|TRBV27|15
TGTGCCAGCAGCCAATCAGGGACAAGGGACGATGAAGCTTTCTTT
CASSQSGTRDDEAFF
>-|TRBJ1-1|-|TRBV6-5|13
TGTGCCAGCAGTTACTCGCGGAACACTGAAGCTTTCTTT
CASSYSRNTEAFF
>-|TRBJ2-2|-|TRBV9|14
TGTGCCAGCAACCCTACTAGTAACATCGGGGAGCTGTTTTTT
CASNPTSNIGELFF
>-|TRBJ2-5|TRBD2|TRBV5-1|15
TGCGCCAGCAGCTTGTTTCTAGCGGACCAAGAGACCCAGTACTTC
CASSLFLADQETQYF
>once|TRBJ2-1|-|TRBV20-1|13
TGCAGTGCTAGAGTCCGCTGGGGCAATGAGCAGTTCTTC
CSARVRWGNEQFF
>-|TRBJ1-1|-|TRBV28|14
TGTGCCAGCAGTTCCGGGACGGTGAACACTGAAGCTTTCTTT
CASSSGTVNTEAFF
>few|TRBJ1-6|-|TRBV11-2|13
TGTGCCAGCAGCTTAACAGGGAATTCACCCCTCCACTTT
CASSLTGNSPLHF
>-|TRBJ2-1|-|TRBV6-6|15
TGTGCCAGCAGTTACCGGGATTTCTCCTACAATGAGCAGTTCTTC
CASSYRDFSYNEQFF
>-|TRBJ2-5|-|TRBV7-2|16
TGTGCCAGCAGCTTAGACCCTAGGGGTATTGGTGGGGCCCAGTACTTC
CASSLDPRGIGGAQYF